One and the same sample provided the 19 T cell receptor beta chains below, sequenced in a study of cytomegalovirus exposure and HLA in healthy donors. Amplification used 60 Vbeta primers and 13 Jbeta primers. Libraries were prepared by immunoSEQ multiplex PCR; TCRdb keeps only in-frame clonotypes and omits some of them. Among 150,000 to 200,000 clones listed, over 9.5% were seen once. What was sequenced was PBMCs. The receptors were gathered from a man aged 50-59 years in good health and CMV-seropositive.

The genes are TRBV19 and TRBJ2-2; TRBD2 agrees at 9 bases. Germline CDR1 LNHDA, CDR2 SQIVND (reference sequence). The CDR3 extends over 15 amino acids. The V gene end was trimmed by 9 bases and the J gene end by 0 bases; junction bases not matched to a gene: 5. Here the CDR3 reads CASRPSGANTGELFF. CDR3 DNA sequence: TGTGCCAGCCGGCCTAGCGGGGCGAACACCGGGGAGCTGTTTTTT.

This chain links TRBV18 with TRBJ2-3; the match to TRBD1 covers 8 bases. The CDR3 runs to 16 residues. The J segment lost 2 bases and the V segment lost 5 bases, leaving 9 bases of the junction unmatched. CDR1 is KGHSH and CDR2 is LQKENI in the germline V gene. The DNA for the CDR3 is TGTGCCAGCTCATCCAGGGGGCTTACCCCCACAGATACGCAGTATTTT. As protein: CASSSRGLTPTDTQYF.

This clone was found a few times. The chain links TRBV5-6 to TRBJ1-4; 9 nucleotides line up with TRBD1. CDR1 and CDR2 from the germline V gene are SGHDT and YYEEEE. The CDR3 runs 19 residues. V was pared by 1 base and J by 6 bases, with 16 bases of the junction left unmatched. DNA for the CDR3: TGTGCCAGCAGCTTGATCCGTTTTGGACGGACAGGGGATGATGAAAAACTGTTTTTT. Translated: CASSLIRFGRTGDDEKLFF. Using reference TRBV5-6 and TRBJ1-4 for the parts outside the CDR3, the full variable domain is DAGVTQSPTHLIKTRGQQVTLRCSPKSGHDTVSWYQQALGQGPQFIFQYYEEEERQRGNFPDRFSGHQFPNYSSELNVNALLLGDSALYLCASSLIRFGRTGDDEKLFFGSGTQLSVL.

This clone has a handful of counts. The V call is TRBV19, the J call TRBJ1-5; D call uncertain. In germline, CDR1 is LNHDA, CDR2 SQIVND (reference sequence). Trimming cost V 7 bases and J 7 bases, with 20 bases left between them. The CDR3 contains 15 residues. The CDR3 bases are TGTGCCAGTACCCAATCCCCGGGTTCGGGGCAGCCCCAGCATTTT. This sequence encodes CASTQSPGSGQPQHF. Full variable domain (missing parts from reference TRBV19 and TRBJ1-5): DGGITQSPKYLFRKEGQNVTLSCEQNLNHDAMYWYRQDPGQGLRLIYYSQIVNDFQKGDIAEGYSVSREKKESFPLTVTSAQKNPTAFYLCASTQSPGSGQPQHFGDGTRLSIL.

The V gene is TRBV19, the J gene TRBJ1-6; 8 bases line up with TRBD1. The CDR3 runs 14 residues. V lost 10 bases and J lost 10; bases outside the gene matches: 12. From germline, CDR1 is LNHDA and CDR2 SQIVND (reference sequence). The chain's CDR3 is CATSTSTGVSPLHF. The CDR3 region has the DNA TGTGCCACCTCGACCTCGACAGGGGTGTCACCCCTCCACTTT.

This clone was detected a few times. The chain employs TRBV10-2 and TRBJ2-7; TRBD1 matches at 9 bases. The germline CDR1 and CDR2 sequences are WSHSY and SAAADI. V shed 6 bases, J shed 6 bases, and the junction held 3 bases outside the gene matches. This CDR3 is built from 12 residues. CDR3 in amino acids: CASSADRGEQYV. CDR3 nucleotides: TGCGCCAGCAGCGCGGACAGGGGCGAGCAGTACGTC.

V gene TRBV6-1 combines with J gene TRBJ2-1; TRBD1 matches 8 bases. Unmatched junction bases numbered 9, after V lost 9 bases and J lost 11 bases. Germline CDR1 reads MNHNS; CDR2 reads SASEGT. The CDR3 runs to 12 residues. The CDR3 region has the DNA TGTGCCAGAGACAGGGGAACTAGGAAGCAGTTCTTC. Protein product: CARDRGTRKQFF.

This chain uses TRBV10-2 with TRBJ1-5, with 8 bases identical to TRBD1. Germline CDR1 is WSHSY and CDR2 is SAAADI. V dropped 0 bases and J dropped 7; count of bases not matched to a gene: 8. The CDR3 is 16 amino acids. The CDR3 here is CASSESAGGLAQPQHF. CDR3 bases: TGCGCCAGCAGTGAGTCGGCAGGGGGCTTAGCGCAGCCCCAGCATTTT.

The chain carries TRBV7-8 and TRBJ2-1, with TRBD1 identical over 7 bases. V was clipped by 1 base and J by 3 bases; unmatched bases: 3. This CDR3 is 15 amino acids long. Per germline, CDR1 SGHVS and CDR2 FQNEAQ. Written as DNA, the CDR3 is TGTGCCAGCAGCTTAGTGACAGGGAACTACAATGAGCAGTTCTTC. It yields the protein CASSLVTGNYNEQFF.

DNA of the CDR3: TGTGCCAGCAGGGGGGGGTCGCTAAACACCATATATTTT. Protein: CASRGGSLNTIYF. The chain joins TRBV28 to TRBJ1-3, with D maybe TRBD1 (5 bases). In germline, CDR1 is MDHEN, CDR2 SYDVKM. The CDR3 covers 13 residues. Trimming left V 6 bases short and J 6 bases short, with 12 bases between.

This clone was seen a few times. The chain is built from TRBV7-9 and TRBJ2-2, with D maybe TRBD1 (7 bases). CDR1 and CDR2 (germline): SEHNR, FQNEAQ (reference sequence). V lost 5 bases to trimming and J lost 4 bases, with 8 bases between them. There are 13 residues in the CDR3. In nucleotides, the CDR3 is TGTGCCAGCAGCCAGGGGGGCACCGGGGAGCTGTTTTTT. It encodes CASSQGGTGELFF.

V and J are TRBV5-1 and TRBJ2-3, with D maybe TRBD1 (6 bases). The length of the CDR3 is 15 residues. V dropped 2 bases and J dropped 6 bases, with 16 bases sitting between them. The germline gives CDR1 SGHRS, CDR2 YFSETQ. CDR3: CASSFEGRGRDTQYF. CDR3 sequence (DNA): TGCGCCAGCAGCTTCGAGGGCAGGGGCCGGGATACGCAGTATTTT.

The sample holds a few counts of this clone. The V gene is TRBV4-1, the J gene TRBJ1-2, with 7 bases fitting TRBD1. V was pared by 3 bases and J by 6 bases, with 10 bases of the junction left unmatched. This CDR3 spans 15 amino acids. The germline V gene encodes CDR1 MGHRA and CDR2 YSYEKL. The CDR3 reads CASSQSGQTTHGYTF. For the CDR3, the DNA is TGCGCCAGCAGCCAGTCGGGACAGACGACACATGGCTACACCTTC.

This clone was detected a few times. The chain carries TRBV4-3 and TRBJ1-2; D is undetermined. Between the trimmed V and J ends, which lost 1 base and 1 base, there was a span of 13 bases. Per the germline V gene, CDR1 is LGHNA and CDR2 is YSLEER. This CDR3 has 16 residues. For the CDR3, the DNA is TGCGCCAGCAGCCAAGGCAGACTTGGTGGTAACTATGGCTACACCTTC. As protein: CASSQGRLGGNYGYTF.

The J gene is TRBJ2-1, the V gene TRBV7-9, with TRBD1 identical over 8 bases. This CDR3 is 14 amino acids long. V was pared by 5 bases and J by 12 bases, with 12 bases of the junction left unmatched. Germline CDR1 is SEHNR and CDR2 is FQNEAQ (reference sequence). The CDR3: CASSVTRQGLGQFF. The CDR3 DNA reads TGTGCCAGCAGCGTTACTAGACAGGGGCTAGGGCAGTTCTTC.

This chain links TRBV19 with TRBJ2-5, with TRBD1 identical over 7 bases. The ends lost 6 bases at V and 3 bases at J; junction bases unmatched: 7. This CDR3 has 14 amino acids. Germline assignment: CDR1 LNHDA and CDR2 SQIVND (reference sequence). This CDR3 reads CASSLDRIEETQYF. In DNA, the CDR3 is TGTGCCAGTAGCCTGGACAGGATAGAAGAGACCCAGTACTTC. The variable domain in full, with the rest retrieved from reference TRBV19 and TRBJ2-5, is DGGITQSPKYLFRKEGQNVTLSCEQNLNHDAMYWYRQDPGQGLRLIYYSQIVNDFQKGDIAEGYSVSREKKESFPLTVTSAQKNPTAFYLCASSLDRIEETQYFGPGTRLLVL.

This clone was seen a handful of times. The CDR3 DNA sequence: TGCGCCAGCAGCTTGATGCTTAGCGGGGGGGCCAATGAGCAGTTCTTC. Amino acids: CASSLMLSGGANEQFF. V and J are TRBV5-1 and TRBJ2-1; 11 nucleotides match TRBD2. The germline CDR1 and CDR2 sequences are SGHRS and YFSETQ. The CDR3 length is 16 residues. J gave up 6 bases and V 1 base, and 6 bases lay outside the gene matches.

V and J are TRBV7-2 and TRBJ1-5; 8 bases fit TRBD1. This CDR3 has 14 residues. Trimming at V came to 5 bases and at J to 4 bases, leaving 4 bases not matched to a gene. CDR1 SGHTA and CDR2 FQGNSA come from the germline V gene. This chain's CDR3 is CASSSRQGNQPQHF. The CDR3 bases are TGTGCCAGCAGCAGCAGACAGGGGAATCAGCCCCAGCATTTT.

The chain couples TRBV28 to TRBJ2-5; 7 bases fit TRBD2. V was pared by 5 bases and J by 6 bases, with 6 bases of the junction left unmatched. Germline V CDR1 and CDR2: MDHEN, SYDVKM. The CDR3 length is 13 residues. CDR3 nucleotides: TGTGCCAGCAGTACCCGGGGGGTGAAGACCCAGTACTTC. This codes for CASSTRGVKTQYF.